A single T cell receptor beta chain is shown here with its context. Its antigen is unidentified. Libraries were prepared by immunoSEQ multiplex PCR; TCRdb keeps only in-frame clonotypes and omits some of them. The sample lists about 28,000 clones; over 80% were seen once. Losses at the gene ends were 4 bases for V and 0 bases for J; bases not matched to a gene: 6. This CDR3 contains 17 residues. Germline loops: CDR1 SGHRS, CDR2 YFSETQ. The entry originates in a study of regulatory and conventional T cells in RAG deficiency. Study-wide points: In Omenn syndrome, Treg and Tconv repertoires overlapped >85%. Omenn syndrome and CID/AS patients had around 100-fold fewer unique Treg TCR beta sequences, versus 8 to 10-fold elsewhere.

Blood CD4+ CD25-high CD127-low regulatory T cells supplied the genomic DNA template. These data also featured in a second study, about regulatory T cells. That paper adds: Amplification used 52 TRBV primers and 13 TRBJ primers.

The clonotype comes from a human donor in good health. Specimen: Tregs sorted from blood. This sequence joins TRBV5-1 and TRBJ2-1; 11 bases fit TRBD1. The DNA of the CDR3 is TGCGCCAGCAGCCTCGGACAGGGGGCTATCTCCTACAATGAGCAGTTCTTC. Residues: CASSLGQGAISYNEQFF.